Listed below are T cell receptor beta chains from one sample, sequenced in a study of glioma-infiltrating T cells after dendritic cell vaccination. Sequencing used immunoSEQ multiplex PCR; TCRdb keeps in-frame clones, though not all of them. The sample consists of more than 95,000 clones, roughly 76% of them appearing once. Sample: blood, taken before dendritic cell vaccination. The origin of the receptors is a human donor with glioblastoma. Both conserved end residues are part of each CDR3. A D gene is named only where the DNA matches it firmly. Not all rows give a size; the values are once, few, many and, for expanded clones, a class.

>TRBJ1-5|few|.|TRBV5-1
CASREGISNQPQHF
TGCGCCAGCAGGGAGGGGATTAGCAATCAGCCCCAGCATTTT
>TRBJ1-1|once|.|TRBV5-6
CASTDILNTEAFF
TGTGCCAGCACCGACATATTGAACACTGAAGCTTTCTTT
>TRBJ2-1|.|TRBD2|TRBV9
CASSGSSGGSDEQFF
TGTGCCAGCAGCGGGAGTAGCGGGGGGTCCGATGAGCAGTTCTTC
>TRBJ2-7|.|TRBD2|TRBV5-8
CASSFPGLAGTPSYEQYF
TGTGCCAGCAGCTTCCCGGGACTAGCGGGAACGCCCTCCTACGAGCAGTACTTC
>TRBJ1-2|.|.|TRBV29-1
CSVERQDYGYTF
TGCAGCGTTGAAAGACAGGACTATGGCTACACCTTC
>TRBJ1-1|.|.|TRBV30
CAWAAEGTTEAFF
TGTGCCTGGGCCGCGGAGGGTACTACTGAAGCTTTCTTT
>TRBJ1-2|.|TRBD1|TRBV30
CAWSATGNYGYTF
TGTGCCTGGAGCGCGACAGGGAACTATGGCTACACCTTC
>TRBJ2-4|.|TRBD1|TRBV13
CASREGGQGRNIQYF
TGTGCCAGCAGGGAGGGCGGACAGGGTAGGAACATTCAGTACTTC
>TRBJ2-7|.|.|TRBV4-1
CASSPGSRSYEQYF
TGCGCCAGCAGCCCTGGGTCACGGAGTTACGAGCAGTACTTC
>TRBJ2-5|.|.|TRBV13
CASSLRGDRVRETQYF
TGTGCCAGCAGCTTAAGGGGGGACAGAGTAAGGGAGACCCAGTACTTC
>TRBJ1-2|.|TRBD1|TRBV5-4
CASSPGTERNYGYTF
TGTGCCAGCAGCCCGGGGACAGAGAGAAACTATGGCTACACCTTC
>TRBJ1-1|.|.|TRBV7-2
CASSQRQWTEAFF
TGTGCCAGCAGCCAGAGACAGTGGACTGAAGCTTTCTTT
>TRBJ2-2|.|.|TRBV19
CASRGGAGIDTGELFF
TGTGCCAGTAGAGGGGGGGCGGGGATTGACACCGGGGAGCTGTTTTTT
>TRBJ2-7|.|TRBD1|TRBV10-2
CASSGNRDRDYEQYF
TGCGCCAGCAGTGGGAACCGGGACAGGGACTACGAGCAGTACTTC
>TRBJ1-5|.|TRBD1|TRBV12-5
CASALTGAAQPQHF
TGTGCTAGTGCCCTGACAGGGGCGGCTCAGCCCCAGCATTTT
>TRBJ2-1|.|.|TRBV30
CAWSVVREANINEQFF
TGTGCCTGGAGTGTAGTAAGGGAGGCGAATATAAATGAGCAGTTCTTC
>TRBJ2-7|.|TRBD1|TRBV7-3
CASSLNGLGQGKQYF
TGTGCCAGTAGCTTAAATGGCCTGGGACAGGGAAAGCAGTACTTC
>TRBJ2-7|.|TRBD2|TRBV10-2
CASRLLAGGSYEQYF
TGCGCCAGCAGGTTACTAGCGGGGGGTTCCTACGAGCAGTACTTC
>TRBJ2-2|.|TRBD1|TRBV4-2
CASSQEPGQGVQNTGELFF
TGTGCCAGCAGCCAGGAACCGGGACAGGGGGTCCAGAACACCGGGGAGCTGTTTTTT
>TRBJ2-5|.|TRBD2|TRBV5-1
CASSFTAGGPETQYF
TGCGCCAGCAGCTTTACAGCGGGGGGGCCTGAGACCCAGTACTTC
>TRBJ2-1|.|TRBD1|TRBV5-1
CASSYGQGRYNEQFF
TGCGCCAGCAGCTACGGACAGGGGCGATACAATGAGCAGTTCTTC
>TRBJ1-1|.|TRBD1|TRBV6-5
CASSYRGGEGTEAFF
TGTGCCAGCAGTTATCGAGGGGGCGAGGGCACTGAAGCTTTCTTT
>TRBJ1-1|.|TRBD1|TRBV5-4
CASSGWTGGNEAFF
TGTGCCAGCAGCGGCTGGACAGGGGGCAATGAAGCTTTCTTT
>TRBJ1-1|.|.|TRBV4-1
CASSPVPDKLNTEAFF
TGCGCCAGCAGCCCCGTCCCGGACAAGTTGAACACTGAAGCTTTCTTT
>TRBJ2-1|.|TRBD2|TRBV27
CASSGLAISEQFF
TGTGCCAGCAGCGGACTAGCGATCAGTGAGCAGTTCTTC
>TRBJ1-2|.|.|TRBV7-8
CASSLAQGPSYGYTF
TGTGCCAGCAGCTTAGCGCAGGGGCCTTCCTATGGCTACACCTTC
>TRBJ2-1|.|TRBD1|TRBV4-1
CASSQDPYRGPYNEQFF
TGCGCCAGCAGCCAAGATCCCTACAGGGGTCCCTACAATGAGCAGTTCTTC
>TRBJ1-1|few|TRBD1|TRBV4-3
CASSQAPSGQGAEAFF
TGCGCCAGCAGCCAAGCCCCTAGTGGACAGGGCGCTGAAGCTTTCTTT
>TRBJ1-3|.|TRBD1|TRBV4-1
CASSHRLPGQSLLLSGNTIYF
TGCGCCAGCAGCCATCGCCTTCCGGGACAGTCTCTCCTTCTCTCTGGAAACACCATATATTTT
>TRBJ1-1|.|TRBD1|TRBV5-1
CASNKEWDRQNTEAFF
TGCGCCAGCAACAAGGAGTGGGACAGGCAGAACACTGAAGCTTTCTTT
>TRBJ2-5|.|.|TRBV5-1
CASSLDPGIGTQYF
TGCGCCAGCAGCTTGGATCCGGGAATCGGGACCCAGTACTTC
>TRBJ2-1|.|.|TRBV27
CASRRARSSYNEQFF
TGTGCCAGCAGGAGGGCGCGGAGCTCCTACAATGAGCAGTTCTTC
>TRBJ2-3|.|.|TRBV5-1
CASSLASEDTQYF
TGCGCCAGCAGCTTGGCCTCCGAGGATACGCAGTATTTT
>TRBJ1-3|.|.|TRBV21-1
CASSKVRTPPDSGNTIYF
TGTGCCAGCAGCAAAGTAAGGACACCACCCGATTCTGGAAACACCATATATTTT
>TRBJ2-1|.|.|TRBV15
CATSMPNHRVSNNEQFF
TGTGCCACCAGCATGCCAAATCACAGGGTTTCCAACAATGAGCAGTTCTTC
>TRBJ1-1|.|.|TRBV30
CAWGGTYPITKTEAFF
TGTGCCTGGGGCGGGACCTACCCCATAACGAAAACTGAAGCTTTCTTT
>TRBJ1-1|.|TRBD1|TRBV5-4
CASSSGQGGADTEAFF
TGTGCCAGCAGCTCCGGACAGGGTGGAGCAGACACTGAAGCTTTCTTT
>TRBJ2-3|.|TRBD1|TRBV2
CASSVQDRGSDTQYF
TGTGCCAGCAGTGTTCAGGACAGGGGTTCAGATACGCAGTATTTT
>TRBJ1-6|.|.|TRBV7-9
CASSLGLDRDTHNSPLHF
TGTGCCAGCAGCTTAGGGTTAGACCGGGACACCCATAATTCACCCCTCCACTTT
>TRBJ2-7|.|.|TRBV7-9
CASSLGQTFLNYEQYF
TGTGCCAGCAGCTTAGGTCAGACATTTTTGAACTACGAGCAGTACTTC
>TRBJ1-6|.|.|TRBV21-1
CASSKAPGWSLHF
TGTGCCAGCAGCAAAGCCCCAGGGTGGTCCCTCCACTTT
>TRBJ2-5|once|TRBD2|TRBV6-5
CAAAASGGWQETQYF
TGTGCCGCAGCGGCTAGCGGGGGATGGCAAGAGACCCAGTACTTC